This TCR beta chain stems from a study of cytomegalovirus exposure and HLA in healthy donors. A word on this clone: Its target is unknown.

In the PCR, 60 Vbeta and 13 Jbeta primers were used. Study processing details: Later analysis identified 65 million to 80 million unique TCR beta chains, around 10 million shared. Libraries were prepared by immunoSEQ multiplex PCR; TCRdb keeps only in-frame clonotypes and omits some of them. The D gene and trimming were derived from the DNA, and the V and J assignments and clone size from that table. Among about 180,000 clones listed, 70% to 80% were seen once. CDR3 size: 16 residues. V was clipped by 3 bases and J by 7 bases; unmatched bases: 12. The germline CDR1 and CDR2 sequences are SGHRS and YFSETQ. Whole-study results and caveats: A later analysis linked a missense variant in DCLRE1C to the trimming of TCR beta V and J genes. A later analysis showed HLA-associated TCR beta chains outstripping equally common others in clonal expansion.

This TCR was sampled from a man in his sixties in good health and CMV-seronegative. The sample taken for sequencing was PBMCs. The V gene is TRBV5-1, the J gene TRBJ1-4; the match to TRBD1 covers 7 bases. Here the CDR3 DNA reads TGCGCCAGCAGCTCGGCGGGTACAGGGGTGGGTGAAAAACTGTTTTTT. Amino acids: CASSSAGTGVGEKLFF.